The clone carrying this T cell receptor beta chain has a handful of counts. This sample is drawn from a study of read filtering for tumor transcriptome and immune sequencing. The V end was cut by 10 bases, the J end by 7 bases, with 20 bases between. Germline CDR1 reads ENHRY; CDR2 reads SYGVKD. There are 14 residues in the CDR3. From 300 to 450 ng of RNA, a library with molecular barcoded alpha/delta and beta/gamma adaptors was made. TCRdb re-derived calls from the reads in MiXCR, one entry per CDR3 protein. The table has more than 100,000 distinct CDR3 sequences, under 15% seen once. This clonotype was sampled from a donor aged 40 or over with multiple myeloma. V usage is TRBV10-3 and J usage is TRBJ2-1; D possibly corresponds to TRBD2 (6 bases). The sequencing sample was made of a population of CD138-negative cells sorted from bone marrow. The CDR3 protein is CATAGGKGGNEQFF. The CDR3 nucleotides are TGTGCCACCGCTGGCGGCAAAGGAGGGAATGAGCAGTTCTTC.